This T cell receptor beta chain was captured in a study of blood T cell repertoires in COVID-19. Overall study context: Material from acute and convalescent COVID-19 was sourced from the United States, Italy and Spain. T cells, B-cell-depleted T cells, or PBMCs supplied cDNA or gDNA.

The V end was cut by 4 bases, the J end by 7 bases, with 14 bases between. Germline CDR1 GTSNPN, CDR2 SVGIG (reference sequence). The CDR3 is 14 residues long. Participant-given clinical history determined each cohort assignment. Clones were read by immunoSEQ multiplex PCR, and TCRdb kept only the in-frame ones, dropping some. The table lists hundreds of thousands of clones, around 90% of them singletons. The sequence was obtained from a man younger than 40 who had recovered from COVID-19. The J gene is TRBJ1-6, the V gene TRBV30; a possible D gene is TRBD1 (5 bases). Sample: PBMCs or T cells enriched from blood (not recorded which). CDR3 loop: CAWTRDYKNSPLHF. For the CDR3, the DNA is TGTGCCTGGACCCGGGACTATAAGAATTCACCCCTCCACTTT.